These 19 T cell receptor beta chains came from one sample sequenced in a study of T cells in localized non-small cell lung cancer. The table came from immunoSEQ multiplex PCR; TCRdb's copy has only in-frame clones and leaves some out. The sample contains approximately 29,000 clones, about 80% of which appear only once. Specimen: peripheral blood mononuclear cells, collected before any cancer treatment. Receptors were obtained from a man aged 35 to 70 with stage III lung adenocarcinoma.

The chain has TRBV11-1 and TRBJ1-2; D is unclear. The germline CDR1 and CDR2 sequences are SGHAT and FQDESV (reference sequence). The CDR3 totals 15 residues. With 1 base removed from V and 4 bases from J, the gap between germline ends came to 13 bases. CDR3 in DNA: TGTGCCAGCAGCTTAGGAGGGCAAGGAGGCTATGGCTACACCTTC. This gives the protein CASSLGGQGGYGYTF. The full variable domain, completed using reference TRBV11-1 and TRBJ1-2, is EAEVAQSPRYKITEKSQAVAFWCDPISGHATLYWYRQILGQGPELLVQFQDESVVDDSQLPKDRFSAERLKGVDSTLKIQPAELGDSAMYLCASSLGGQGGYGYTFGSGTRLTVV.

This clone has only a few counts. V is TRBV2 and J is TRBJ1-1; 10 bases are shared with TRBD1. Germline CDR1 reads SNHLY; CDR2 reads FYNNEI. Losses at the gene ends were 11 bases for V and 1 base for J; bases not matched to a gene: 7. The CDR3 consists of 14 residues. The CDR3 DNA reads TGTGCCGCCCGAAGGGACAGGGGGAACACTGAAGCTTTCTTT. As protein: CAARRDRGNTEAFF.

This clone has a handful of counts. The rearrangement uses TRBV27 and TRBJ2-7, with TRBD2 matching 7 bases. V was pared by 3 bases and J by 3 bases, with 5 bases of the junction left unmatched. CDR3 size: 14 residues. CDR1 and CDR2 from the germline V gene are MNHEY and SMNVEV (reference sequence). This CDR3 reads CASSFRGSIYEQYF. CDR3 in DNA: TGTGCCAGCAGTTTCCGCGGGAGTATCTACGAGCAGTACTTC.

This chain connects TRBV14 to TRBJ2-3; D uncertain. V was cut by 1 base and J by 7 bases, with 3 bases left in between. Germline lookup yields CDR1 SGHDN and CDR2 FVKESK. This CDR3 spans 11 amino acids. The CDR3 DNA follows: TGTGCCAGCAGCCAAGTAAATACGCAGTATTTT. This codes for CASSQVNTQYF.

This sequence joins TRBV25-1 and TRBJ1-2, with a possible D match to TRBD1 (5 bases). The CDR3 runs to 14 residues. From germline, CDR1 is MGHDK and CDR2 SYGVNS. The V and J ends lost 3 bases and 3 bases respectively, with 11 bases between them. DNA of the CDR3: TGTGCCAGCAGTGATCTCGACAGATACTATGGCTACACCTTC. As protein: CASSDLDRYYGYTF.

The genes are TRBV7-3 and TRBJ2-7; D possibly uses TRBD1 or TRBD2 (5 bases each). This CDR3 has 14 amino acids. The V end lost 5 bases, the J end lost 5 bases, and 16 bases lay between the germline ends. The germline CDR1 and CDR2 sequences are SGHTA and FQGTGA. For the CDR3, the DNA is TGTGCCAGCAGCCCTACCGGGACCAGCAACGAGCAGTACTTC. Its translation: CASSPTGTSNEQYF. Looking up the rest from reference TRBV7-3 and TRBJ2-7 gives the full variable domain: GAGVSQTPSNKVTEKGKYVELRCDPISGHTALYWYRQSLGQGPEFLIYFQGTGAADDSGLPNDRFFAVRPEGSVSTLKIQRTERGDSAVYLCASSPTGTSNEQYFGPGTRLTVT.

The genes are TRBV14 and TRBJ1-5; 7 bases agree with TRBD1. Per germline, CDR1 SGHDN and CDR2 FVKESK. CDR3 size: 18 residues. V trimming: 1 base; J trimming: 4 bases; junction bases outside the gene matches: 13. The CDR3 reads CASSQGGPGDRNNQPQHF. Here the CDR3 DNA reads TGTGCCAGCAGCCAAGGAGGGCCCGGGGACAGAAATAATCAGCCCCAGCATTTT.

The V call is TRBV20-1, the J call TRBJ1-1; D is uncertain. The germline V gene has CDR1 DFQATT and CDR2 SNEGSKA (reference sequence). Trimming removed 6 bases from V and 8 bases from J, with 13 bases in between. The CDR3 is 11 residues long. CDR3 coding DNA: TGCAGTGCCCCCGGGCCTTACGAAGCTTTCTTT. Its protein product is CSAPGPYEAFF.

The chain uses TRBV10-2 and TRBJ2-1, with 11 bases matching TRBD2. This CDR3 region has 15 residues. Trimming removed 6 bases from V and 5 bases from J; junction bases left unmatched: 6. Germline V gene lookup returns CDR1 WSHSY and CDR2 SAAADI. The CDR3 here is CASRVAGGPHNEQFF. CDR3 nucleotide sequence: TGCGCCAGCAGGGTAGCGGGGGGGCCCCACAATGAGCAGTTCTTC.

The chain is built from TRBV7-9 and TRBJ1-1; D gene ambiguous. Germline V gene lookup returns CDR1 SEHNR and CDR2 FQNEAQ (reference sequence). CDR3 size: 11 residues. The V gene lost 1 base and the J gene lost 6 bases, with 3 bases spanning the gap. DNA for the CDR3: TGTGCCAGCAGCTTAGTGGCTGAAGCTTTCTTT. It translates to CASSLVAEAFF.

The gene calls are TRBV2 and TRBJ1-3, with a possible D match to TRBD1 (6 bases). Germline V gene data show CDR1 as SNHLY and CDR2 as FYNNEI. V lost 2 bases and J lost 4, with 12 bases in between. The CDR3 runs to 15 residues. The chain's CDR3 is CASSERGAGGNTIYF. CDR3 sequence (DNA): TGTGCCAGCAGTGAAAGGGGGGCAGGGGGAAACACCATATATTTT.

This chain connects TRBV2 to TRBJ2-3, with 7 bases aligning to TRBD2. CDR3 length: 15 amino acids. V dropped 4 bases and J dropped 5; count of bases not matched to a gene: 9. CDR1 SNHLY and CDR2 FYNNEI come from the germline V gene. The CDR3 sequence is CASSGRGSGVDTQYF. The CDR3 coding sequence is TGTGCCAGCAGTGGGCGCGGGAGTGGGGTAGATACGCAGTATTTT.

The sample holds one count of this clone. The chain couples TRBV5-4 to TRBJ2-7; tentative D call: TRBD2 (7 bases). The CDR3 has 16 residues. V dropped 4 bases and J dropped 2 bases, with 19 bases sitting between them. Germline V gene lookup returns CDR1 SGHNT and CDR2 YYREEE (reference sequence). CDR3 sequence reads: CASSRGGGESAYEQYF. The CDR3 DNA reads TGTGCCAGCAGCAGAGGGGGGGGAGAAAGCGCCTACGAGCAGTACTTC.

This chain joins TRBV7-2 and TRBJ2-3; TRBD2 matches at 7 bases. Germline CDR1 SGHTA, CDR2 FQGNSA. This CDR3 has 13 amino acids. The trim removed 1 base at V and 9 bases at J, leaving 4 bases unmatched. CDR3 bases: TGTGCCAGCAGCTTAGAGCCGGGACTAACGCAGTATTTT. It codes for CASSLEPGLTQYF.

This chain connects TRBV19 to TRBJ2-1, with D maybe TRBD1 (6 bases). The V end lost 6 bases, the J end lost 8 bases, and 8 bases lay between the germline ends. Germline V lookup: CDR1 LNHDA, CDR2 SQIVND (reference sequence). CDR3 length equals 11 residues. As DNA, the CDR3 is TGTGCCAGTAGACAGGGCTATGAGCAGTTCTTC. This translates into CASRQGYEQFF.

This clone has just one count. V is TRBV5-4 and J is TRBJ1-1; a weak D match, TRBD1 (5 bases). V was shortened by 4 bases and J by 7 bases, with 26 bases between the two germline ends. The CDR3 contains 17 residues. The germline gives CDR1 SGHNT, CDR2 YYREEE (reference sequence). The CDR3 DNA follows: TGTGCCAGCAGCCCCGGCTGGAGGGCGTCACCTGGGGGTGAAGCTTTCTTT. It is translated as CASSPGWRASPGGEAFF.

This clone was counted between two and nine times. The chain links TRBV7-9 to TRBJ1-2; no reliable D call. Germline V gives CDR1 SEHNR, CDR2 FQNEAQ (reference sequence). CDR3 length equals 16 residues. The V end lost 0 bases, the J end lost 0 bases, and 11 bases lay between the germline ends. CDR3 sequence (DNA): TGTGCCAGCAGCTTAGCTTTGTCCGTCGCTAACTATGGCTACACCTTC. It codes for CASSLALSVANYGYTF. Combining the CDR3 with reference TRBV7-9 and TRBJ1-2 gives the whole variable domain DTGVSQNPRHKITKRGQNVTFRCDPISEHNRLYWYRQTLGQGPEFLTYFQNEAQLEKSRLLSDRFSAERPKGSFSTLEIQRTEQGDSAMYLCASSLALSVANYGYTFGSGTRLTVV.

J is TRBJ1-1 and V is TRBV25-1, with 7 bases lining up with TRBD1. The CDR3 sequence is 11 residues long. The V and J ends lost 5 bases and 11 bases, in that order; junction bases with no gene match: 5. Germline V gives CDR1 MGHDK, CDR2 SYGVNS. The CDR3, as DNA: TGTGCCAGCAGTCGACAGGGCCAGGCTTTCTTT. This codes for CASSRQGQAFF.

The chain combines TRBV6-6 with TRBJ1-2; 7 positions match TRBD1. The V and J ends lost 2 bases and 3 bases, in that order; junction bases with no gene match: 6. The germline gives CDR1 MNHNY, CDR2 SVGAGI (reference sequence). This CDR3 spans 15 amino acids. This chain's CDR3 is CASSYNRGLDYGYTF. CDR3 sequence (DNA): TGTGCCAGCAGTTACAACAGGGGCCTGGACTATGGCTACACCTTC.